The source of this TCR beta chain is a study of OX40 agonist ivuxolimab in advanced cancers. With regard to the full study: Ivuxolimab, which targeted the costimulatory receptor OX40 (CD134), was an agonistic, fully human IgG2 monoclonal antibody. Intravenous ivuxolimab was administered to patients every 2 weeks at six dose levels: 0.01, 0.1, 0.3, 1.5, 3 and 10 mg/kg. In the dose-escalation cohort, approximately 82% of patients were male, and the mean age was approximately 60 years, with a range of about 23 to 90. Among the roughly 52 dose-escalation patients, about 19 had hepatocellular carcinoma, 15 or so melanoma, 9 renal cell carcinoma and 9 head and neck cancer. Three dose-escalation patients achieved partial responses, one with hepatocellular carcinoma and two with cutaneous melanoma. The paper describes the monotherapy dose-escalation part (N of about 50 patients) of the phase I trial of ivuxolimab. Prior anti-PD-1, anti-PD-L1 or anti-CTLA-4 therapy was permitted, and checkpoint inhibitors had been received by around 39% of dose-escalation patients. Peripheral TCRbeta sequencing aimed to test whether ivuxolimab altered TCR sequence diversity and caused clonal T-cell expansion.

Patients with a history of autoimmune disease or receiving systemic immunosuppression were excluded from the trial. Peripheral blood for TCR sequencing was collected from all dose cohorts at baseline, on cycle 4 day 1, and on cycle 7 day 1. The samples were drawn from a first-in-human, open-label, multicenter phase I dose-escalation trial of ivuxolimab. Adults with locally advanced or metastatic melanoma, renal cell carcinoma, hepatocellular carcinoma or head and neck squamous cell carcinoma were enrolled in the trial. Before TCR sequencing, CD4+ T cells and CD8+ T cells were sorted from peripheral blood as separate populations. To note about this clone: No cognate antigen has been identified for it. No much larger clone exists at a distance of one base, and base qualities are not known.

To sequence the TCRbeta CDR3 region, genomic DNA was isolated from the sorted cells. TCRbeta CDR3 regions were sequenced using the immunoSEQ Assay. The immuneACCESS repertoire file appears here via TCRdb, limited to in-frame rearrangements. These files lack a portion of the clones; in checked studies, under half of the deficit traces to unresolved V genes, and the cause of the others is not known. This sample gives 45,000 or so clones in total; 80% of them show up just once. Of the sample, approximately 6.8% is held by the ten largest clones. Beyond this particular receptor, the publication reports: The antigen specificity of the clonally expanded peripheral T cells was not determined. Low levels of normalized T-cell clonal expansion were also seen in some patients who did not respond. At doses from 0.1 to 3.0 mg/kg, clonal expansion was seen in both CD4+ and CD8+ blood T cells between baseline and week 6. In partial responders in the 0.1-3.0 mg/kg groups, normalized peripheral clonal expansion was found to be among the lowest, especially among CD8+ T cells. After ivuxolimab, expanded clones were on average more numerous among CD8+ T cells than among CD4+ T cells.

This TCR came from an adult with an advanced solid tumor such as melanoma, head and neck, liver or kidney cancer. The sample here was CD4+ or CD8+ T cells sorted from blood, taken in a trial of the OX40 agonist ivuxolimab.

The DNA sequence is given as TGTGCCAGTAACCCCAACGGACGGCACATGAACACTGAAGCTTTCTTT. Translated, this gives CASNPNGRHMNTEAFF. The sequence is built from TRBV19 and TRBJ1-1; no D gene is confidently identified. According to the germline V gene (reference sequence), CDR1 reads LNHDA and CDR2 reads SQIVND. There are 16 amino acids in the CDR3, from cysteine to phenylalanine inclusive. Only CDR3 DNA is held: 48 bases, read in frame from base 1. V is cut by 7 bases and J by 0 bases, and the space between the germline ends is 18 bases.